This TCR beta chain appears in the sequencing data of a study of blood T cells in healthy people across ages. With respect to this clonotype: Its antigen remains unidentified.

A second roughly 7 to 12 cycle PCR used barcoded and J-beta primers. Using its own MiXCR run on the 5' RACE reads, TCRdb lists one record per CDR3 protein. In the table there are approximately 1.5 million distinct CDR3 sequences, around 35% of which are singletons. Study observations and caveats: There were more naive CD4+ cells and higher diversity in long-lived donors than in aged donors.

The CDR3 consists of 19 residues. Germline-derived CDR1 and CDR2 are SNHLY and FYNNEI. Trimming cost V 2 bases and J 1 base; bases outside gene matches: 8. The chain combines TRBV2 with TRBJ2-5; 15 bases map to TRBD2. Input material: blood. The clonotype was recovered from a woman in her 30s in good health. As DNA, the CDR3 is TGTGCCAGCAGTGAACCCCGGACTAGCGGGAGGGTGGGCCAAGAGACCCAGTACTTC. It yields the protein CASSEPRTSGRVGQETQYF.